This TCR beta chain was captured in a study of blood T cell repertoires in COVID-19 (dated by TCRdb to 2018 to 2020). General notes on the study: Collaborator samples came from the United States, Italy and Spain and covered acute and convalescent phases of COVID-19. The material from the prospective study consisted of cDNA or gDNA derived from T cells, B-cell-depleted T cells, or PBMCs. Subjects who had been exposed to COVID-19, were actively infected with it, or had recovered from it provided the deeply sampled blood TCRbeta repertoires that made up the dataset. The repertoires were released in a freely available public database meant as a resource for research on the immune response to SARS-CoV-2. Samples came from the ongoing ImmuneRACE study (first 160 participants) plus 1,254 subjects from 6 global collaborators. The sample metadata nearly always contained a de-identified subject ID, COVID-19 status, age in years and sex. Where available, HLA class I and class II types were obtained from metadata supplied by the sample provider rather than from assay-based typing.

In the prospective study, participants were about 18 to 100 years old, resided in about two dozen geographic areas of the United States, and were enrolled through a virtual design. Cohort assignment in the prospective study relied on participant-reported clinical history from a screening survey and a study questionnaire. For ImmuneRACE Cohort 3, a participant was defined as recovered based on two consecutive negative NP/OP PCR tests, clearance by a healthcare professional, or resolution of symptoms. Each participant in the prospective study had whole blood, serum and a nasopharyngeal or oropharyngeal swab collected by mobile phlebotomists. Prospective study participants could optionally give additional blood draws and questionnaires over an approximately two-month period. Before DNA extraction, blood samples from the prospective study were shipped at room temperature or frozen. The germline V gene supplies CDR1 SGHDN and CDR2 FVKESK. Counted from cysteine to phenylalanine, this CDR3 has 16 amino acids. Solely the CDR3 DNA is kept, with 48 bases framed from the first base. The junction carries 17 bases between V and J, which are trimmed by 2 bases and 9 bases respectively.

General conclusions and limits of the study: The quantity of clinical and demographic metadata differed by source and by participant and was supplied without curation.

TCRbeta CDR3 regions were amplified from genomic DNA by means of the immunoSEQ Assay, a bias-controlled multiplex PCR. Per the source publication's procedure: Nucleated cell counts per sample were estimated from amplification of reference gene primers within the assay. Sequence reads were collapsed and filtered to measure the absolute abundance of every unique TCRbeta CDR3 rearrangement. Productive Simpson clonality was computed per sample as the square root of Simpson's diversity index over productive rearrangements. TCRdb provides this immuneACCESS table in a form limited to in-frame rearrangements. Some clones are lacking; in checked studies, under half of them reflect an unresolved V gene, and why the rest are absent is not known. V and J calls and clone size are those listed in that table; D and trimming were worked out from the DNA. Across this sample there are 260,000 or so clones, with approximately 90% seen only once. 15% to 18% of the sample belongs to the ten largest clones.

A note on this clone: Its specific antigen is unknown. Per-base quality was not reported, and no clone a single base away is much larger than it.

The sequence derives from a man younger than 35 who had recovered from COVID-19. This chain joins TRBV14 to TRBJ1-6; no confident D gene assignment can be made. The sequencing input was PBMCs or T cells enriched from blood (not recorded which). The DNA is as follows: TGTGCCAGCAGCCAAAGGAGTTTTATAGGAGTTTCACCCCTCCACTTT. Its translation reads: CASSQRSFIGVSPLHF.